Below, 25 T cell receptor beta chains from the same sample are listed, as sequenced in a study of blood T cell repertoires in COVID-19 (dated by TCRdb to the early 2020s). The library relied on the immunoSEQ multiplex PCR assay. The source is immuneACCESS, and TCRdb retained only in-frame sequences with V and J called. Part of the clones is not carried over; for the studies checked, unresolved V genes explain less than half of this, and the remainder is unexplained. The sample profile shows over 130,000 clones; about 79% of them were found once. The top ten hold around 3.2% of the sample. Sequences were obtained from PBMCs or T cells enriched from blood (not recorded which). These receptors came from a woman in her fifties or sixties who had recovered from COVID-19.

The genes are TRBV4-2 and TRBJ2-3; D possibly corresponds to TRBD2 (6 bases). The germline gives CDR1 LGHNA, CDR2 YNFKEQ. Trimming stripped 0 bases from V and 4 bases from J, with 8 bases between. The CDR3 loop spans 14 amino acids. The CDR3 sequence: CASSQDGGPDTQYF. CDR3 DNA: TGTGCCAGCAGCCAAGACGGGGGTCCAGATACGCAGTATTTT.

This sequence joins TRBV5-6 and TRBJ1-5, with D possibly TRBD1 on 5 matching bases. V lost 3 bases and J 3 bases, leaving 16 bases between the germline ends. CDR3 size: 16 residues. CDR1 is SGHDT, CDR2 YYEEEE, per germline. CDR3 sequence: CASSSTETTHNQPQHF. CDR3 in DNA: TGTGCCAGCAGCTCGACAGAAACTACCCACAATCAGCCCCAGCATTTT.

The genes are TRBV27 and TRBJ2-7; 11 bases match TRBD2. V trimming: 8 bases; J trimming: 7 bases; junction bases outside the gene matches: 10. The CDR3 has 14 residues. Germline CDR1 MNHEY, CDR2 SMNVEV (reference sequence). In DNA form, the CDR3 reads TGTGCCAGCGCCGACGGGCTAGCGGGGGGAGAGCAGTACTTC. This translates into CASADGLAGGEQYF.

The chain is built from TRBV4-1 and TRBJ2-1, with TRBD2 matching over 7 bases. CDR1 is MGHRA, CDR2 YSYEKL, per germline. Unmatched junction bases numbered 5, after V lost 1 base and J lost 5 bases. The CDR3 sequence is 15 residues long. The CDR3 sequence: CASSQVGRGNNEQFF. In nucleotides, the CDR3 is TGCGCCAGCAGCCAAGTAGGGAGGGGTAACAATGAGCAGTTCTTC.

This clone was counted a single time. The rearrangement links TRBV27 to TRBJ1-2; no clear D. Germline CDR1 is MNHEY and CDR2 is SMNVEV (reference sequence). Trimming removed 5 bases at V and 2 bases at J, with 9 bases between. There are 13 residues in the CDR3. The CDR3 sequence is CASSGQENYGYTF. CDR3 DNA: TGTGCCAGCAGTGGCCAGGAAAACTATGGCTACACCTTC.

This clone was observed once. The chain joins TRBV10-3 to TRBJ1-5; TRBD1 matches 8 bases. Germline V gene data show CDR1 as ENHRY and CDR2 as SYGVKD. This CDR3 has 14 amino acids. The ends lost 6 bases at V and 5 bases at J; junction bases unmatched: 6. The CDR3 coding sequence is TGTGCCATCAGCCCGACAGGGGATCATCAGCCCCAGCATTTT. Its protein is CAISPTGDHQPQHF.

This sequence joins TRBV6-5 and TRBJ2-1; D gene uncertain. This CDR3 is 14 amino acids long. CDR1 is MNHEY and CDR2 is SVGAGI in the germline V gene. V lost 4 bases and J 7 bases, leaving 14 bases between the germline ends. Here the CDR3 DNA reads TGTGCCAGCAGTTCCACGTATATACAGAATGAGCAGTTCTTC. This translates into CASSSTYIQNEQFF.

The chain links TRBV4-2 to TRBJ2-1; 10 nucleotides align to TRBD2. With 4 bases clipped from V and 6 bases from J, the junction kept 6 bases outside the gene matches. The CDR3 consists of 15 residues. In germline, CDR1 is LGHNA, CDR2 YNFKEQ. CDR3 region: CASSPWTSGPNEQFF. Written as DNA, the CDR3 is TGTGCCAGCAGCCCGTGGACTAGCGGCCCCAATGAGCAGTTCTTC.

This chain links TRBV4-2 with TRBJ1-3; 10 positions agree with TRBD1. The CDR3 has 16 residues. CDR1 LGHNA and CDR2 YNFKEQ come from the germline V gene. V was pared by 1 base and J by 4 bases, with 4 bases of the junction left unmatched. This chain's CDR3 is CASSQADRGLGNTIYF. The CDR3 coding sequence is TGTGCCAGCAGCCAAGCGGACAGGGGGTTGGGAAACACCATATATTTT.

The rearrangement links TRBV12-3 or TRBV12-4 to TRBJ2-5; no definite D call. This CDR3 region has 11 residues. Trimming took off 3 bases at V and 4 bases at J, with 3 bases between the two ends. The CDR3 region is CASSFRETQYF. For the CDR3, the DNA is TGTGCCAGCAGTTTTCGAGAGACCCAGTACTTC.

This clone was counted once. The chain carries TRBV27 and TRBJ1-2, with 9 bases lining up with TRBD1. Germline V gene data show CDR1 as MNHEY and CDR2 as SMNVEV (reference sequence). After removal of 6 bases from V and 8 bases from J, the junction contained 16 bases not matched to a gene. The CDR3 totals 16 residues. CDR3 nucleotides: TGTGCCAGCAGCCACCCTCCGGGACAGGGTCCAGAGGGCTACACCTTC. Translation: CASSHPPGQGPEGYTF.

V is TRBV6-5 and J is TRBJ2-5, with 10 bases that match TRBD2. CDR3 length: 14 amino acids. In germline, CDR1 is MNHEY, CDR2 SVGAGI. Trimming took 5 bases from V and 5 from J; bases not matched to a gene: 5. In DNA form, the CDR3 reads TGTGCCAGCAGTAAGCGGGAGGGAGGTGAGACCCAGTACTTC. It yields the protein CASSKREGGETQYF.

The chain recombines TRBV3-1 (or the pseudogene TRBV3-2) with TRBJ2-1; D possibly corresponds to TRBD2 (7 bases). The germline V and J ends were trimmed by 4 bases and 10 bases, with 23 bases remaining between them. CDR1 is LGHDT, CDR2 YNNKEL, per germline (reference sequence). The CDR3 runs 16 residues. The CDR3 DNA sequence: TGTGCCAGCAGCCCATTAATAGGGGGGGGGCGAAACGAGCAGTTCTTC. This sequence encodes CASSPLIGGGRNEQFF.

The gene calls are TRBV2 and TRBJ2-3, with TRBD2 matching 11 bases. The CDR3 contains 15 residues. Germline CDR1 is SNHLY and CDR2 is FYNNEI. After removal of 6 bases from V and 2 bases from J, the junction contained 4 bases not matched to a gene. The CDR3 nucleotides are TGTGCCAGCAGGGGGACTAGCGGAAACACAGATACGCAGTATTTT. Its protein is CASRGTSGNTDTQYF.

The chain carries TRBV6-5 and TRBJ2-7, with TRBD1 identical over 10 bases. Germline lookup yields CDR1 MNHEY and CDR2 SVGAGI. The CDR3 extends over 15 amino acids. V lost 6 bases, J lost 1 base, and 6 bases stayed unmatched. The CDR3 region is CASRGGQGLSYEQYF. CDR3 sequence (DNA): TGTGCCAGCAGAGGGGGACAGGGGCTATCCTACGAGCAGTACTTC.

This clone came up many times. The chain employs TRBV6-1 and TRBJ2-7; D is possibly TRBD2 (6 bases). Between the trimmed V and J ends, which lost 0 bases and 3 bases, there was a span of 9 bases. In germline, CDR1 is MNHNS, CDR2 SASEGT. This CDR3 has 14 residues. DNA of the CDR3: TGTGCCAGCAGTGAAGCGGCGGGGTACTACGAGCAGTACTTC. This codes for CASSEAAGYYEQYF.

V is TRBV2 and J is TRBJ2-5; D possibly corresponds to TRBD2 (6 bases). This CDR3 is 18 amino acids long. Germline V lookup: CDR1 SNHLY, CDR2 FYNNEI. Trimming pared 5 bases from V and 2 bases from J, leaving 24 bases between. The CDR3 spells CASSNLLGGSGPQETQYF. Written as DNA, the CDR3 is TGTGCCAGCAGTAACCTTCTCGGGGGTTCAGGGCCTCAAGAGACCCAGTACTTC.

The chain recombines TRBV2 with TRBJ1-3, with D possibly matching TRBD1 (5 bases). CDR3 length equals 14 residues. The V gene lost 1 base and the J gene lost 2 bases, with 6 bases spanning the gap. Germline CDR1 SNHLY, CDR2 FYNNEI. The CDR3 loop is CASSEGGTGNTIYF. Written as DNA, the CDR3 is TGTGCCAGCAGTGAAGGGGGCACTGGAAACACCATATATTTT.

The chain uses TRBV5-1 and TRBJ1-6, with D possibly matching TRBD1 (5 bases). The CDR3 contains 15 residues. Germline V CDR1 and CDR2: SGHRS, YFSETQ. V dropped 4 bases and J dropped 6 bases, with 14 bases sitting between them. As DNA, the CDR3 is TGCGCCAGCAGCGTGAATCGACAGTCTAATTCACCCCTCCACTTT. Residues: CASSVNRQSNSPLHF.

The V call is TRBV9, the J call TRBJ1-6; D might be TRBD1 (6 bases). Germline values: CDR1 SGDLS, CDR2 YYNGEE. The ends were cut back, 0 bases at V and 6 bases at J, with 10 bases in the middle. The CDR3 extends over 15 amino acids. CDR3 residues: CASSVEWDTNSPLHF. The CDR3 bases are TGTGCCAGCAGCGTAGAATGGGACACTAATTCACCCCTCCACTTT.

The CDR3 reads CASSEAAGEQYF. The CDR3 bases are TGTGCCAGCAGTGAAGCGGCCGGGGAGCAGTACTTC. This chain joins TRBV6-1 and TRBJ2-7; D unclear. The germline CDR1 and CDR2 sequences are MNHNS and SASEGT. The CDR3 consists of 12 residues. V was clipped by 0 bases and J by 7 bases, with 7 bases between them.

This sequence joins TRBV3-1 (or the pseudogene TRBV3-2) and TRBJ1-5; D is unresolved. Trimming took 2 bases from V and 5 from J, leaving 10 bases between them. This CDR3 spans 14 amino acids. CDR1 LGHDT and CDR2 YNNKEL come from the germline V gene (reference sequence). Here the CDR3 reads CASSQWFTDQPQHF. CDR3 DNA sequence: TGTGCCAGCAGCCAATGGTTTACGGATCAGCCCCAGCATTTT.

The count of this clone is one. The chain uses TRBV7-9 and TRBJ2-3; D may be TRBD1 (5 bases). CDR3 length: 14 amino acids. V lost 6 bases to trimming and J lost 2 bases, with 12 bases between them. Germline V gene sequence: CDR1 SEHNR, CDR2 FQNEAQ (reference sequence). DNA of the CDR3: TGTGCCAGCAGACCGGACACCTACACAGATACGCAGTATTTT. Translating gives CASRPDTYTDTQYF.

V usage is TRBV19 and J usage is TRBJ1-5, with 9 bases aligning to TRBD1. Germline CDR1 LNHDA, CDR2 SQIVND (reference sequence). The CDR3 has 13 amino acids. Trimming took 5 bases from V and 8 from J; bases not matched to a gene: 4. The CDR3 region has the DNA TGTGCCAGTAGTTCAGGACAGGGGAAGCCCCAGCATTTT. Protein: CASSSGQGKPQHF. Filled out from reference TRBV19 and TRBJ1-5, the complete variable domain reads DGGITQSPKYLFRKEGQNVTLSCEQNLNHDAMYWYRQDPGQGLRLIYYSQIVNDFQKGDIAEGYSVSREKKESFPLTVTSAQKNPTAFYLCASSSGQGKPQHFGDGTRLSIL.

The V call is TRBV11-2, the J call TRBJ1-3; D possibly corresponds to TRBD1 (6 bases). V dropped 5 bases and J dropped 3 bases, with 11 bases sitting between them. The CDR3 is 14 amino acids. CDR1 and CDR2 from the germline V gene are SGHAT and FQNNGV. The CDR3 region is CASSRGADGNTIYF. Written as DNA, the CDR3 is TGTGCCAGCAGCCGGGGGGCCGATGGAAACACCATATATTTT.